These 24 T cell receptor beta chains share one sample of origin, sequenced in a study of monozygotic twins with inflammatory bowel disease (dated by TCRdb to the late 2010s). Library method: 5' RACE. The run used an Illumina HiSeq 2500. TCRdb reprocessed the reads; each CDR3 protein sequence makes one entry, and DNA is unavailable. The table kept for this sample lists some 400,000 distinct CDR3 sequences. Of the sample, roughly 2.3% falls within the top ten clones. Specimen: blood. These receptors originate from a human donor with ulcerative colitis or Crohn's disease, or a healthy co-twin of an affected twin (not recorded which).

The chain couples TRBV30 to TRBJ1-5; TCRdb lists TRBD1, though no DNA is available to test this call. The V gene's germline CDR1 is GTSNPN and CDR2 SVGIG (reference sequence). This CDR3 is 15 amino acids long. CDR3 protein: CAWRIRDRGHQPQHF. Combining the CDR3 with reference TRBV30 and TRBJ1-5 gives the whole variable domain SQTIHQWPATLVQPVGSPLSLECTVEGTSNPNLYWYRQAAGRGLQLLFYSVGIGQISSEVPQNLSASRPQDRQFILSSKKLLLSDSGFYLCAWRIRDRGHQPQHFGDGTRLSIL.

The V gene is TRBV12-3 or TRBV12-4, the J gene TRBJ2-2; TCRdb reports TRBD1, a call that lacks DNA to check it against. CDR3 length: 18 residues. The CDR3 reads CASSNSPGQGSNTGELFF.

The chain links TRBV28 to TRBJ2-4; TCRdb returns TRBD1, unconfirmable since there is no DNA. CDR1 and CDR2 (germline): MDHEN, SYDVKM. The CDR3 contains 14 residues. CDR3 amino acids: CASSSLRVTNIQYF. Filled out from reference TRBV28 and TRBJ2-4, the complete variable domain reads DVKVTQSSRYLVKRTGEKVFLECVQDMDHENMFWYRQDPGLGLRLIYFSYDVKMKEKGDIPEGYSVSREKKERFSLILESASTNQTSMYLCASSSLRVTNIQYFGAGTRLSVL.

This chain joins TRBV11-2 and TRBJ2-1; the TCRdb D gene call, TRBD2, has no DNA to confirm it. The CDR3 has 18 residues. The germline V gene has CDR1 SGHAT and CDR2 FQNNGV. Here the CDR3 reads CASSLQLAGGASYNEQFF.

The genes are TRBV12-3 or TRBV12-4 and TRBJ2-1; TCRdb gives TRBD2 as the D gene, but with no DNA this cannot be confirmed. The CDR3 loop spans 13 amino acids. CDR3 loop: CASSLAEGHEQFF.

This rearrangement joins TRBV5-5 to TRBJ2-7; with no DNA, the TCRdb D assignment of TRBD1 cannot be verified. Germline V gives CDR1 SGHKS, CDR2 YYEKEE (reference sequence). The length of the CDR3 is 15 residues. The CDR3 region is CASTSVGGDVYEQYF.

The J gene is TRBJ1-5, the V gene TRBV5-3; TCRdb's D gene call, TRBD1, goes unchecked for lack of DNA. TRBV5-3 qualifies as an ORF whose function is uncertain. CDR3 size: 14 residues. The CDR3 sequence: CARSQDRAYQPQHF.

The chain employs TRBV20-1 and TRBJ1-4; TCRdb gives TRBD1 as the D gene, but with no DNA this cannot be confirmed. The germline V gene has CDR1 DFQATT and CDR2 SNEGSKA (reference sequence). The CDR3 consists of 15 residues. CDR3 amino acids: CSARDRLAGSEKLFF.

This chain uses TRBV7-9 with TRBJ2-5; checking the TCRdb D call of TRBD2 is not possible without DNA. CDR3 length: 15 residues. The germline V gene has CDR1 SEHNR and CDR2 FQNEAQ (reference sequence). CDR3 region: CASGWAESIQETQYF.

The rearrangement joins TRBV29-1 to TRBJ2-2. Germline CDR1 is SQVTM and CDR2 is ANQGSEA. CDR3 length: 12 amino acids. This chain's CDR3 is CSVEGTTGELFF.

The rearrangement links TRBV5-4 to TRBJ2-7; TCRdb returns TRBD1, unconfirmable since there is no DNA. Germline CDR1 SGHNT, CDR2 YYREEE (reference sequence). CDR3 size: 12 residues. The CDR3 reads CASSLSSLPQYF.

The chain carries TRBV20-1 and TRBJ2-7; TCRdb designates TRBD1, a call that cannot be tested without DNA. The V gene's germline CDR1 is DFQATT and CDR2 SNEGSKA (reference sequence). The CDR3 consists of 13 residues. The CDR3 protein is CSAGTGGSYEQYF.

V and J are TRBV29-1 and TRBJ2-3; the D call of TRBD2 rests on TCRdb alone, since no DNA is present to check it. Germline CDR1 and CDR2: SQVTM and ANQGSEA. CDR3 size: 15 residues. The CDR3: CSVERTSGRTDTQYF.

The chain has TRBV6-5 and TRBJ1-1. The CDR3 totals 14 residues. Germline CDR1 and CDR2: MNHEY and SVGAGI. CDR3 region: CASTSRWVNTEAFF.

V is TRBV9 and J is TRBJ2-7; no DNA is available, so the TRBD1 call from TCRdb remains unchecked. The CDR3 loop spans 14 amino acids. CDR1 is SGDLS and CDR2 is YYNGEE in the germline V gene. This chain's CDR3 is CASSPGVPTSEQYF.

The V gene is TRBV5-1, the J gene TRBJ1-5. Germline lookup yields CDR1 SGHRS and CDR2 YFSETQ. The CDR3 has 14 residues. The CDR3 loop reads CASSPGLDNQPQHF.

V and J are TRBV29-1 and TRBJ2-3. CDR3 length: 11 residues. Germline assignment: CDR1 SQVTM and CDR2 ANQGSEA. CDR3 protein: CSVKSTDTQYF.

The chain uses TRBV18 and TRBJ2-1; TCRdb's D call, TRBD1, is unchecked because there is no DNA. CDR1 is KGHSH, CDR2 LQKENI, per germline. There are 13 residues in the CDR3. This CDR3 reads CASSPTGGNEQFF.

The rearrangement links TRBV7-3 to TRBJ2-3. The CDR3 contains 14 residues. The V gene's germline CDR1 is SGHTA and CDR2 FQGTGA. CDR3 region: CASSVALSTDTQYF. Drawing the rest from reference TRBV7-3 and TRBJ2-3, the complete variable domain is GAGVSQTPSNKVTEKGKYVELRCDPISGHTALYWYRQSLGQGPEFLIYFQGTGAADDSGLPNDRFFAVRPEGSVSTLKIQRTERGDSAVYLCASSVALSTDTQYFGPGTRLTVL.

The chain uses TRBV2 and TRBJ2-5; absent DNA, TCRdb's TRBD1 call cannot be checked. The CDR3 runs 15 residues. CDR1 and CDR2 (germline): SNHLY, FYNNEI. The CDR3 is CASRGGLGPQETQYF. Combining the CDR3 with reference TRBV2 and TRBJ2-5 gives the whole variable domain EPEVTQTPSHQVTQMGQEVILRCVPISNHLYFYWYRQILGQKVEFLVSFYNNEISEKSEIFDDQFSVERPDGSNFTLKIRSTKLEDSAMYFCASRGGLGPQETQYFGPGTRLLVL.

This chain links TRBV24-1 with TRBJ1-5; without DNA, the TCRdb call of TRBD1 cannot be checked. CDR1 and CDR2 from the germline V gene are KGHDR and SFDVKD. The CDR3 is 13 residues long. CDR3 sequence reads: CATSEPGDQPQHF.

This rearrangement joins TRBV5-1 to TRBJ2-2; TCRdb's D gene call, TRBD1, goes unchecked for lack of DNA. The CDR3 extends over 15 amino acids. Germline V gene data show CDR1 as SGHRS and CDR2 as YFSETQ. CDR3 sequence: CASSSRDRNTGELFF.

This rearrangement joins TRBV28 to TRBJ1-1. Per the germline V gene, CDR1 is MDHEN and CDR2 is SYDVKM. There are 15 residues in the CDR3. The CDR3 sequence is CASNTYLKVNTEAFF.

The chain uses TRBV2 and TRBJ2-5. CDR1 SNHLY and CDR2 FYNNEI come from the germline V gene. This CDR3 has 12 amino acids. CDR3: CASRPEAGTQYF.